This TCR beta chain was profiled in a study of CD8+ T cells in alopecia areata. V gave up 3 bases and J gave up 4 bases, with 15 bases separating them. This CDR3 is 14 amino acids long. In germline, CDR1 is SQVTM, CDR2 ANQGSEA. RNA, once extracted, was reverse transcribed into cDNA for use as the sequencing template. Assay used: immunoSEQ multiplex PCR; TCRdb lists only in-frame clones, some missing. The sample carries about 200,000 clones, 56% recorded once. Study observations and caveats: Possibly because of HLA-related factors, TCR sharing was less clear across patients than in mice. Scalp data also include sequences from resident alphabeta T cells of normal skin.

The authors sorted CD4+ and CD8+ T cells from PBMCs. As regards this clone: Its specificity is not known.

The origin of this receptor is a human donor in good health. The specimen was CD8+ T cells sorted from blood. The V gene is TRBV29-1, the J gene TRBJ1-2, with D maybe TRBD1 (6 bases). This CDR3 reads CSVDTGPAGYGYTF. The DNA of the CDR3 is TGCAGCGTTGATACAGGGCCCGCAGGCTATGGCTACACCTTC.